This is a list of T cell receptor beta chains from one sample in a study of T-cell reconstitution after alpha-beta-depleted transplantation in children. TCRdb re-analysed the PCR reads in MiXCR, keeping a single row per CDR3 protein. The sample includes a few hundred thousand distinct CDR3 sequences, 11% of them seen just once. Specimen: peripheral blood, collected 180 days after TCRalphabeta/CD19-depleted stem cell transplant. The receptors stem from a male patient between 2 and 10 years old who had a stem cell transplant for chronic granulomatous disease, so the T cells may come from the graft donor. The CDR3 runs from the conserved cysteine through the conserved F or W. D genes are given only for firm matches. Rows may omit the clone size; those that give it use once, few, many or a size class.

V,J,D,size,CDR3,DNA
TRBV20-1,TRBJ1-5,TRBD1,many,CSARDTPGGQPQHF,TGCAGTGCTAGAGATACGCCAGGGGGACAGCCCCAGCATTTT
TRBV3-1,TRBJ2-2,.,many,CASSHGLLNTGELFF,TGTGCCAGCAGCCATGGACTCCTTAACACCGGGGAGCTGTTTTTT
TRBV28,TRBJ2-3,TRBD2,many,CASSFRTSGSMTDTQYF,TGTGCCAGCAGTTTCCGGACTAGCGGGAGTATGACAGATACGCAGTATTTT
TRBV7-2,TRBJ2-5,.,many,CASSKHGTLQETQYF,TGTGCCAGCAGCAAGCACGGGACACTGCAAGAGACCCAGTACTTC
TRBV7-3,TRBJ1-1,.,many,CASSQTGPNTEAFF,TGTGCCAGCAGCCAGACAGGACCGAACACTGAAGCTTTCTTT
TRBV5-1,TRBJ2-5,.,many,CASSLMKTQYF,TGCGCCAGCAGCTTGATGAAGACCCAGTACTTC
TRBV6-1,TRBJ1-6,TRBD1,many,CASRPSQGDSSYNSPLHF,TGTGCCAGCAGGCCATCACAGGGGGACTCATCCTATAATTCACCCCTCCACTTT
TRBV7-8,TRBJ2-5,TRBD1,many,CASSLDRLPTQETQYF,TGTGCCAGCAGCTTGGACAGGTTACCGACACAAGAGACCCAGTACTTC
TRBV12-3/TRBV12-4,TRBJ1-6,.,many,CASSFRENNSPLHF,TGTGCCAGCAGTTTCCGGGAGAATAATTCACCCCTCCACTTT
TRBV6-2/TRBV6-3,TRBJ2-7,TRBD2,few,CASRTSGRASYEQYF,TGTGCCAGCAGGACTAGCGGGAGGGCCTCCTACGAGCAGTACTTC
TRBV5-1,TRBJ2-1,TRBD1,many,CATTGTGTEQFF,TGCGCCACTACCGGGACAGGGACTGAGCAGTTCTTC
TRBV19,TRBJ1-2,TRBD1,.,CASSTVPGTGGNYGYTF,TGTGCCAGTAGCACGGTACCCGGGACAGGGGGCAACTATGGCTACACCTTC
TRBV2,TRBJ2-1,TRBD1,.,CASSEGGQSSYNEQFF,TGTGCCAGCAGTGAAGGGGGACAGAGCTCCTACAATGAGCAGTTCTTC
TRBV30,TRBJ1-2,.,few,CAWSLTGSGGYTF,TGTGCCTGGAGTCTAACAGGGTCCGGCGGCTACACCTTC
TRBV4-1,TRBJ1-1,.,.,CASRTTVNTGAFF,TGCGCCAGCAGGACAACAGTGAACACTGGAGCTTTCTTT
TRBV19,TRBJ2-3,.,.,CASSIGGPSTDTQYF,TGTGCCAGTAGTATAGGAGGACCTAGCACAGATACGCAGTATTTT
TRBV10-3,TRBJ1-6,TRBD1,once,CAIRRGPGFGSPLHF,TGTGCCATCCGAAGGGGGCCGGGGTTTGGTTCCCCCCTCCACTTT
TRBV12-3/TRBV12-4,TRBJ2-1,TRBD2,many,CASSGQREGYNNEQFF,TGTGCCAGCAGTGGCCAGCGGGAGGGTTATAACAATGAGCAGTTCTTC
TRBV12-3/TRBV12-4,TRBJ2-3,.,many,CASSLGDTQYF,TGTGCCAGCAGTTTAGGGGATACGCAGTATTTT
TRBV12-3/TRBV12-4,TRBJ2-1,.,.,CASSFDPGGYEQFF,TGTGCCAGCAGTTTTGACCCGGGCGGCTATGAGCAGTTCTTC
TRBV7-9,TRBJ2-5,TRBD2,many,CASSFASGGQETQYF,TGTGCCAGCAGCTTTGCTAGCGGGGGGCAAGAGACCCAGTACTTC
TRBV3-1,TRBJ2-2,.,.,CASSQEWASSNTGELFF,TGTGCCAGCAGCCAAGAATGGGCAAGTTCGAACACCGGGGAGCTGTTTTTT
TRBV11-3,TRBJ2-6,TRBD2,many,CASSLGRLAGGGSGANVLTF,TGTGCCAGCAGCTTAGGACGACTAGCGGGAGGAGGCTCTGGGGCCAACGTCCTGACTTTC
TRBV9,TRBJ2-7,TRBD2,many,CASSVGSGGSYEQYF,TGTGCCAGCAGCGTAGGGAGCGGGGGCTCCTACGAGCAGTACTTC
TRBV18,TRBJ2-5,.,many,CASSSLGTKETQYF,TGTGCCAGCTCATCCCTAGGAACCAAGGAGACCCAGTACTTC
TRBV19,TRBJ1-2,TRBD1,.,CASSIEQGAAGYTF,TGTGCCAGTAGTATCGAACAGGGGGCAGCTGGCTACACCTTC
TRBV29-1,TRBJ2-3,TRBD2,many,CSVDPSGRARDTQYF,TGCAGCGTTGACCCTAGCGGGAGGGCGCGAGATACGCAGTATTTT
TRBV7-8,TRBJ2-7,.,many,CASSPQAIPGEQYF,TGTGCCAGCAGCCCGCAGGCTATCCCGGGCGAGCAGTACTTC
TRBV7-2,TRBJ2-1,TRBD1,many,CASSAYRGNEQFF,TGTGCCAGCAGCGCTTACAGGGGCAATGAGCAGTTCTTC
TRBV12-3/TRBV12-4,TRBJ2-2,.,many,CASRKGKVASTGELFF,TGTGCCAGCAGAAAAGGGAAGGTAGCCTCCACCGGGGAGCTGTTTTTT
TRBV30,TRBJ1-1,.,.,CAWSVPWRGGNTEAFF,TGTGCCTGGAGTGTACCCTGGCGGGGGGGGAACACTGAAGCTTTCTTT
TRBV2,TRBJ2-3,TRBD1,many,CASTTSGTVTDTQYF,TGTGCCAGCACCACTTCCGGGACAGTCACAGATACGCAGTATTTT
TRBV12-3/TRBV12-4,TRBJ1-5,TRBD1,many,CASSRQGRGNQPQHF,TGTGCCAGCAGTCGACAGGGTCGAGGCAATCAGCCCCAGCATTTT
TRBV3-1,TRBJ2-7,.,many,CASSHLQHSYEQYF,TGTGCCAGCAGCCATTTACAACACTCCTACGAGCAGTACTTC
TRBV5-1,TRBJ2-1,TRBD2,many,CASSLVAGAPHEQFF,TGCGCCAGCAGCTTGGTAGCGGGAGCCCCCCATGAGCAGTTCTTC
TRBV29-1,TRBJ1-2,.,.,CSVEGRGANYGDTF,TGCAGCGTTGAGGGTCGTGGGGCTAACTATGGCGACACCTTC
TRBV7-2,TRBJ2-7,.,.,CASSLGGGATNYEQYF,TGTGCCAGCAGCTTAGGGGGGGGGGCGACGAACTACGAGCAGTACTTC
TRBV6-2/TRBV6-3,TRBJ2-1,TRBD2,few,CASSYPTSGENNEQFF,TGTGCCAGCAGTTACCCTACTAGCGGGGAAAACAATGAGCAGTTCTTC
TRBV5-1,TRBJ2-2,TRBD1,many,CASSFRTGTNTGELFF,TGCGCCAGCAGCTTTAGGACAGGGACGAACACCGGGGAGCTGTTTTTT
TRBV21-1,TRBJ2-3,.,many,CASSKGGWGPTDTQYF,TGTGCCAGCAGCAAAGGGGGATGGGGACCCACAGATACGCAGTATTTT
TRBV3-1,TRBJ1-2,.,many,CASSQGSGGYGYTF,TGTGCCAGCAGCCAAGGCTCGGGGGGGTACGGCTACACCTTC